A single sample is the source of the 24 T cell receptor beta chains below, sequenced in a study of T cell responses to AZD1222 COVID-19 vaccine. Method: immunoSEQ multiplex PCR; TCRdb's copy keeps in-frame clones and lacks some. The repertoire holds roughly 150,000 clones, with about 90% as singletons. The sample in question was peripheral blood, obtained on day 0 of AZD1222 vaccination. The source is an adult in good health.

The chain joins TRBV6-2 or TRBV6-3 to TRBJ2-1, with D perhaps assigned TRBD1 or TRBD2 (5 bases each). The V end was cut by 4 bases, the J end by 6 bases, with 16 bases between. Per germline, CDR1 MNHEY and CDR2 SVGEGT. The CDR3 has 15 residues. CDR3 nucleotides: TGTGCCAGCAGTTCGGGGCGGCGGATCCCCAATGAGCAGTTCTTC. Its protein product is CASSSGRRIPNEQFF.

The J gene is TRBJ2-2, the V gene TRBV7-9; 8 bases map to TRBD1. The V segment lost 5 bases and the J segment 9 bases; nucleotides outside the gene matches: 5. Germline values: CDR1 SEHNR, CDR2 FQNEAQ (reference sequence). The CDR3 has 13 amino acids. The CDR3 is CASSLQGGRELFF. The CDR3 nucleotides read TGTGCCAGCAGCCTACAGGGGGGCAGGGAGCTGTTTTTT.

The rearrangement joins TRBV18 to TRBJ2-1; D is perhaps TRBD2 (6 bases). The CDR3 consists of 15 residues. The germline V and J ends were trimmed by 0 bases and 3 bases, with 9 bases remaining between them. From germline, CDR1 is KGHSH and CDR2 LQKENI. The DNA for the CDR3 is TGTGCCAGCTCACCACCTCGGGAGTTCTACAATGAGCAGTTCTTC. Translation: CASSPPREFYNEQFF.

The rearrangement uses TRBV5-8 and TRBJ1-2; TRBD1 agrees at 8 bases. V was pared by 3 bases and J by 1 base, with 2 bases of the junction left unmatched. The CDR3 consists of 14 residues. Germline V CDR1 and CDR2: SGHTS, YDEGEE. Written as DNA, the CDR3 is TGTGCCAGCAGCTGGACAGGGCTTAACTATGGCTACACCTTC. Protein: CASSWTGLNYGYTF.

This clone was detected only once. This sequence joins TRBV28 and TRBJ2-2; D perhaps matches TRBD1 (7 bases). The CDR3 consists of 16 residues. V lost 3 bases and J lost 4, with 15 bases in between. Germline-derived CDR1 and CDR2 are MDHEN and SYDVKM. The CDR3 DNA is TGTGCCAGCAGTTTGCTAGACAGGGAGGTCACCGGGGAGCTGTTTTTT. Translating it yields CASSLLDREVTGELFF.

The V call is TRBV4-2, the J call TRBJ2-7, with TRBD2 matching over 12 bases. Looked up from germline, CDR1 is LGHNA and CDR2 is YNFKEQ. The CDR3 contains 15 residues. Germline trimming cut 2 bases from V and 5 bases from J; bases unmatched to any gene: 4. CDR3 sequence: CASSQTSGGLHEQYF. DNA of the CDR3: TGTGCCAGCAGCCAAACTAGCGGGGGGCTCCACGAGCAGTACTTC.

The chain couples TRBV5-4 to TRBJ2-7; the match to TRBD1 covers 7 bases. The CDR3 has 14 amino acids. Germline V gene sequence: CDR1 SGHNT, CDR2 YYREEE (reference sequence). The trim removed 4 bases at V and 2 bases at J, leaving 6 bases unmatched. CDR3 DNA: TGTGCCAGCAGCCAACGACAGGGAGCCTACGAGCAGTACTTC. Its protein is CASSQRQGAYEQYF. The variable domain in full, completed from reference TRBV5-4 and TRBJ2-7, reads ETGVTQSPTHLIKTRGQQVTLRCSSQSGHNTVSWYQQALGQGPQFIFQYYREEENGRGNFPPRFSGLQFPNYSSELNVNALELDDSALYLCASSQRQGAYEQYFGPGTRLTVT.

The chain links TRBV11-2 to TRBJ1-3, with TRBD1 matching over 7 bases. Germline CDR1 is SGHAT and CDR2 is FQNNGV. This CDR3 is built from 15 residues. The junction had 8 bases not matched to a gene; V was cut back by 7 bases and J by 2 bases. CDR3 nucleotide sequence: TGTGCCAGCACTTTAACAGGGGAGGCTGGAAACACCATATATTTT. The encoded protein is CASTLTGEAGNTIYF.

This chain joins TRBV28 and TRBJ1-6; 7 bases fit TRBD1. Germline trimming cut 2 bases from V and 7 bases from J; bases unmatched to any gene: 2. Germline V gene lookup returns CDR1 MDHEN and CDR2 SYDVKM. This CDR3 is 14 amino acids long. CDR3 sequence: CASSLRDRNSPLHF. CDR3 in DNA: TGTGCCAGCAGTTTACGGGACAGAAATTCACCCCTCCACTTT.

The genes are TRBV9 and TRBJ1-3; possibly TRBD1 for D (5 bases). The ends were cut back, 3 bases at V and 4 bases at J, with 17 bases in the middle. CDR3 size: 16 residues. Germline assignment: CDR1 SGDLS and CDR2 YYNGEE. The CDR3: CASSGSGTQKGNTIYF. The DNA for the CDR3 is TGTGCCAGCAGCGGATCCGGGACTCAGAAGGGAAACACCATATATTTT.

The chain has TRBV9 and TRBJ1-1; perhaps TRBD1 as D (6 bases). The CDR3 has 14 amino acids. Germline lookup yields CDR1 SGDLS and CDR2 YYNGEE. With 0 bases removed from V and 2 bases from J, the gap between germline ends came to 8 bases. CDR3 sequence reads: CASSVGGANTEAFF. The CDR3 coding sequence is TGTGCCAGCAGCGTAGGGGGGGCCAACACTGAAGCTTTCTTT. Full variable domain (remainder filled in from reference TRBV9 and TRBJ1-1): DSGVTQTPKHLITATGQRVTLRCSPRSGDLSVYWYQQSLDQGLQFLIQYYNGEERAKGNILERFSAQQFPDLHSELNLSSLELGDSALYFCASSVGGANTEAFFGQGTRLTVV.

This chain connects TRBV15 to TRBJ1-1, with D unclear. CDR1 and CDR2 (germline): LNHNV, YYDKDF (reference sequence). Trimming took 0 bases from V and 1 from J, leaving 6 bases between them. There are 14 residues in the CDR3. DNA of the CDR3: TGTGCCACCAGCAGAGATGTGGAGAACACTGAAGCTTTCTTT. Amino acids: CATSRDVENTEAFF.

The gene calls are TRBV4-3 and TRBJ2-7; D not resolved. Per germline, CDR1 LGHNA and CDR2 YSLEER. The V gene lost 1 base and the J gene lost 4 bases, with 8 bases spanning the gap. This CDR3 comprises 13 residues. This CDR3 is CASSQVPAYEQYF. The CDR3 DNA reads TGCGCCAGCAGCCAAGTTCCGGCTTACGAGCAGTACTTC.

CDR3 coding DNA: TGTGCCAGCAGTCTGACGAGGGACACTGAAGCTTTCTTT. This encodes CASSLTRDTEAFF. The V call is TRBV27, the J call TRBJ1-1, with D unresolved. The CDR3 sequence is 13 residues long. Trimming removed 5 bases at V and 3 bases at J, with 10 bases between. Germline loops: CDR1 MNHEY, CDR2 SMNVEV (reference sequence).

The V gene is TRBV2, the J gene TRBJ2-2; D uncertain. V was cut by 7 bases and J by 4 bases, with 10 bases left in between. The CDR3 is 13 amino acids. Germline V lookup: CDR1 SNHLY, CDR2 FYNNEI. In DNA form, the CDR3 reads TGTGCCAGCATCTTGACTGGCACCGGGGAGCTGTTTTTT. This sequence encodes CASILTGTGELFF.

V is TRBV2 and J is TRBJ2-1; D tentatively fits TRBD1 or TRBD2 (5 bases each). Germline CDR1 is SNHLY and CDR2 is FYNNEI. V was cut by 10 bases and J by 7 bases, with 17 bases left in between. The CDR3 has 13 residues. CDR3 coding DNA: TGTGCCACAATGGGACGGGTGTCTAATGAGCAGTTCTTC. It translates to CATMGRVSNEQFF.

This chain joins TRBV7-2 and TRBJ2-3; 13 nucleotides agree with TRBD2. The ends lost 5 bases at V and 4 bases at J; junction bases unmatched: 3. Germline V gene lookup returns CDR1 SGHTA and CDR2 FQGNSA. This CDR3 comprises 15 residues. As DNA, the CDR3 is TGTGCCAGCAGCCAACTAGCGGGAGGGCCAGATACGCAGTATTTT. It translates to CASSQLAGGPDTQYF.

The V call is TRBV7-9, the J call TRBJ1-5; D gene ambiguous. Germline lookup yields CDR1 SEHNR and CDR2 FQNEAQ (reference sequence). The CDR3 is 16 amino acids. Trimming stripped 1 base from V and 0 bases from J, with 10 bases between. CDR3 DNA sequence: TGTGCCAGCAGCTTAGTTGGCGGGTCTAGCAATCAGCCCCAGCATTTT. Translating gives CASSLVGGSSNQPQHF.

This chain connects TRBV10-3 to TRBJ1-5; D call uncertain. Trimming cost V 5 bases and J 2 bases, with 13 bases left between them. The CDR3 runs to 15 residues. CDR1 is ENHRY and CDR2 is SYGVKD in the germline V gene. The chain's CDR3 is CAISMYAQGNQPQHF. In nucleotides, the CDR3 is TGTGCCATCAGTATGTACGCGCAAGGCAATCAGCCCCAGCATTTT.

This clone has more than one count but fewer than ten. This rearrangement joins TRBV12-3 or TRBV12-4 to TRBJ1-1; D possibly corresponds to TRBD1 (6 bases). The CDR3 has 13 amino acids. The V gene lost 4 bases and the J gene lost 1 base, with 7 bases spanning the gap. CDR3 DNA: TGTGCCAGCAGTTGGACAGAGAACACTGAAGCTTTCTTT. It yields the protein CASSWTENTEAFF.

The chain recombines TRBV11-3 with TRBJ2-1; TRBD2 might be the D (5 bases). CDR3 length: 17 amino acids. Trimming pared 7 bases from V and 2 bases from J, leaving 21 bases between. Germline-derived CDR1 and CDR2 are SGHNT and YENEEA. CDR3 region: CASILFEGRFTYNEQFF. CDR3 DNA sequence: TGTGCCAGCATCCTTTTTGAAGGGAGATTCACCTACAATGAGCAGTTCTTC.

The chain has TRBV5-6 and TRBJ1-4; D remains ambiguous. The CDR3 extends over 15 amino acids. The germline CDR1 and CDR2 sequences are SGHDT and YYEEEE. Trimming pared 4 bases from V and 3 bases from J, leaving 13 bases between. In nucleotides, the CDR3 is TGTGCCAGCAGCGCGGAGAAACGCGCTAATGAAAAACTGTTTTTT. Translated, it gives CASSAEKRANEKLFF.

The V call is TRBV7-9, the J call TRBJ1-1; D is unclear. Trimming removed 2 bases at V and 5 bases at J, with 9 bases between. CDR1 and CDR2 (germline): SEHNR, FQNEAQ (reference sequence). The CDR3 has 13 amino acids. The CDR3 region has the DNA TGTGCCAGCAGCTTATATGCACGGACTGAAGCTTTCTTT. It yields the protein CASSLYARTEAFF.

The DNA of the CDR3 is TGTGCCACCAGCAGAGATCAAGTGAGCACTGAAGCTTTCTTT. Translation gives CATSRDQVSTEAFF. The rearrangement uses TRBV15 and TRBJ1-1; D uncertain. The length of the CDR3 is 14 residues. The V gene's germline CDR1 is LNHNV and CDR2 YYDKDF (reference sequence). Trimming shortened V by 0 bases and J by 4 bases, and 9 bases separated the two germline ends.